This entry lists 8 T cell receptor beta chains sequenced from one sample in a study of human CD8 memory T cell subsets. TCR beta was sequenced from UMI-tagged 5' RACE libraries. TCRdb reprocessed the 5' RACE reads and stores each CDR3 protein as one record, lacking DNA. The sample's table shows 9,000 to 13,000 distinct CDR3 sequences. Sequenced: CD8+ T cells from PBMCs. These receptors were collected from a human donor in good health.

Judged by frequency, this clonotype is medium-sized. This chain links TRBV7-2 with TRBJ1-1; there is no DNA to check the TCRdb D call of TRBD1. This CDR3 has 14 residues. Germline CDR1 reads SGHTA; CDR2 reads FQGNSA. CDR3 amino acids: CASSRLGGSTEAFF.

This sequence joins TRBV10-3 and TRBJ2-1; TCRdb's D call, TRBD2, is unchecked because there is no DNA. The germline CDR1 and CDR2 sequences are ENHRY and SYGVKD. The CDR3 has 15 residues. CDR3 sequence: CAIRGTSGIHNEQFF.

The V gene is TRBV5-1, the J gene TRBJ2-3; TCRdb outputs TRBD1, but without DNA this stays unchecked. Looked up from germline, CDR1 is SGHRS and CDR2 is YFSETQ. CDR3 size: 16 residues. This CDR3 is CASSLGGRTSTDTQYF.

The chain is built from TRBV28 and TRBJ2-2; TCRdb's D call of TRBD1 is untestable without DNA. Looked up from germline, CDR1 is MDHEN and CDR2 is SYDVKM. The CDR3 totals 15 residues. CDR3: CASRNGQVETGELFF.

By frequency, this clonotype is medium-sized (0.01 to 0.1%). CDR3 amino acids: CASSEVRPQHF. The chain recombines TRBV6-1 with TRBJ1-5. Germline loops: CDR1 MNHNS, CDR2 SASEGT. The CDR3 totals 11 residues.

The chain couples TRBV6-5 to TRBJ2-2; absent DNA, TCRdb's TRBD1 call cannot be checked. This CDR3 has 18 residues. The germline gives CDR1 MNHEY, CDR2 SVGAGI. This CDR3 reads CASSYSTSGQGVAGELFF.

V and J are TRBV7-9 and TRBJ2-3; TCRdb reports TRBD2, a call that lacks DNA to check it against. CDR1 and CDR2 from the germline V gene are SEHNR and FQNEAQ (reference sequence). This CDR3 has 17 amino acids. CDR3 loop: CASLDVRGVAGTDTQYF.

The CDR3 region is CASTQGGVTEAFF. This rearrangement joins TRBV25-1 to TRBJ1-1. Germline loops: CDR1 MGHDK, CDR2 SYGVNS. This CDR3 region has 13 residues.